The sequence of this TCR beta chain was determined in a study of cytomegalovirus exposure and HLA in healthy donors. Study findings and constraints: According to an earlier analysis, most TCR beta V segments yielded productive rearrangements about 87% or about 30% of the time. TCR beta sequences numbering under 20,000 were associated with HLA alleles at 0.05 false discovery rate in a later analysis. The authors later found HLA-associated TCR beta chains more clonally expanded than equally common others. Some TCR beta chains (about 170 of them) were listed as cytomegalovirus-associated.

This clone came up a few times. Antigen: not known. Other DNA sequences in this sample translate to the same CDR3. The CDR3 is made up of 13 amino acids. Trimming cost V 6 bases and J 2 bases, with 10 bases left between them. Germline CDR1 LNHDA, CDR2 SQIVND (reference sequence). The PCR made use of 60 Vbeta and 13 Jbeta primers. Produced via immunoSEQ multiplex PCR; TCRdb's table is partial and in-frame only. The sample lists fewer than 200,000 clones, more than 75% occurring once. This sequence joins TRBV19 and TRBJ1-2; no firm D call. The TCR sequence derives from a man aged 25 to 40 in good health and CMV-seropositive. The material sequenced was PBMCs. The CDR3 is CASSPSGNYGYTF. CDR3 sequence (DNA): TGTGCCAGTAGCCCGTCCGGGAACTATGGCTACACCTTC.